The 17 T cell receptor beta chains given below trace back to one sample, sequenced in a study of Ad26.COV2.S vaccination and SARS-CoV-2 variants. The treatment here: some 20 received Ad26.COV2.S at low or high dose, single or two shots; 5 received placebo; per-sample allocation not given. Collection of samples fell on day 63 after the first vaccine or placebo injection. Sequencing used immunoSEQ multiplex PCR; TCRdb keeps in-frame clones, though not all of them. The repertoire holds some 370,000 clones, with about four fifths as singletons. The sample in question was peripheral blood, obtained in a trial of Ad26.COV2.S vaccine versus placebo. These receptors were collected from a person aged 18-65 years who received the Ad26.COV2.S COVID-19 vaccine or a placebo.

CDR3 sequence reads: CASSLGAVPGSPLHF. The CDR3 DNA is TGTGCCAGCAGCTTAGGGGCGGTTCCAGGGTCACCCCTCCACTTT. The V call is TRBV7-2, the J call TRBJ1-6; possible D gene TRBD1, 5 bases. Germline V gene lookup returns CDR1 SGHTA and CDR2 FQGNSA. Trimming pared 1 base from V and 10 bases from J, leaving 14 bases between. The CDR3 totals 15 residues.

CDR3 amino acids: CASSRQWRDTEAFF. CDR3 DNA: TGTGCCAGCAGCCGACAGTGGCGAGACACTGAAGCTTTCTTT. The chain carries TRBV7-3 and TRBJ1-1; possible D gene TRBD1, 5 bases. Germline CDR1 is SGHTA and CDR2 is FQGTGA. Between the trimmed V and J ends, which lost 5 bases and 3 bases, there was a span of 13 bases. The CDR3 sequence is 14 residues long.

The chain recombines TRBV6-5 with TRBJ2-3; no firm D call. The germline V gene encodes CDR1 MNHEY and CDR2 SVGAGI. V was trimmed by 0 bases and J by 3 bases, leaving 13 bases between them. CDR3 length: 16 residues. In DNA, the CDR3 is TGTGCCAGCAGTTACTCCGGTATGGCCTGGACAGATACGCAGTATTTT. Residues: CASSYSGMAWTDTQYF.

The rearrangement joins TRBV7-3 to TRBJ1-4; 12 bases are a match to TRBD1. CDR1 is SGHTA and CDR2 is FQGTGA in the germline V gene. CDR3 length equals 17 residues. The junction had 11 bases not matched to a gene; V was cut back by 5 bases and J by 7 bases. The CDR3 DNA follows: TGTGCCAGCAGCCTGGCCGGGACAGGGGGCAACGGTGAAAAACTGTTTTTT. Its translation is CASSLAGTGGNGEKLFF.

This clone was seen ten or more times. The chain combines TRBV6-1 with TRBJ2-1; 12 bases fit TRBD2. With 2 bases clipped from V and 4 bases from J, the junction kept 0 bases outside the gene matches. Germline lookup yields CDR1 MNHNS and CDR2 SASEGT. The CDR3 loop spans 15 amino acids. CDR3 protein: CASSELAGGYNEQFF. CDR3 DNA: TGTGCCAGCAGTGAACTAGCGGGAGGGTACAATGAGCAGTTCTTC.

The chain carries TRBV6-6 and TRBJ2-1; 11 bases fit TRBD2. CDR3 length: 15 residues. Per germline, CDR1 MNHNY and CDR2 SVGAGI (reference sequence). J was trimmed by 5 bases and V by 5 bases; bases with no gene match: 5. CDR3 in amino acids: CASSPGTSGDNEQFF. CDR3 DNA sequence: TGTGCCAGCAGTCCTGGGACTAGCGGTGACAATGAGCAGTTCTTC.

J is TRBJ1-5 and V is TRBV7-2, with D maybe TRBD1 (6 bases). CDR3 length: 16 residues. Trimming stripped 1 base from V and 0 bases from J, with 10 bases between. The germline CDR1 and CDR2 sequences are SGHTA and FQGNSA. The CDR3 protein is CASSLVMGASNQPQHF. DNA for the CDR3: TGTGCCAGCAGCTTAGTCATGGGGGCTAGCAATCAGCCCCAGCATTTT.

The V gene is TRBV4-1, the J gene TRBJ2-7, with 8 bases identical to TRBD2. This CDR3 has 19 residues. Per germline, CDR1 MGHRA and CDR2 YSYEKL. V gave up 1 base and J gave up 3 bases; unmatched junction bases: 17. Here the CDR3 DNA reads TGCGCCAGCAGCCAAGGTACGATAAGGCAAGCGGGAGAACTCTACGAGCAGTACTTC. This encodes CASSQGTIRQAGELYEQYF.

This chain joins TRBV27 and TRBJ1-1; 7 positions agree with TRBD1. CDR1 is MNHEY, CDR2 SMNVEV, per germline (reference sequence). V was pared by 3 bases and J by 1 base, with 5 bases of the junction left unmatched. The CDR3 loop spans 15 amino acids. In nucleotides, the CDR3 is TGTGCCAGCAGTTTGCACAGGGGACGGAACACTGAAGCTTTCTTT. Protein: CASSLHRGRNTEAFF.

The chain employs TRBV27 and TRBJ2-1; D is ambiguous. Trimming removed 4 bases from V and 0 bases from J, with 13 bases in between. This CDR3 is 16 amino acids long. Germline values: CDR1 MNHEY, CDR2 SMNVEV (reference sequence). The DNA of the CDR3 is TGTGCCAGCAGTTCCCGTCCGAAGAGCTCCTACAATGAGCAGTTCTTC. Translation: CASSSRPKSSYNEQFF.

The chain has TRBV30 and TRBJ2-3; D remains unclear. Germline CDR1 GTSNPN, CDR2 SVGIG (reference sequence). Trimming removed 1 base from V and 5 bases from J, with 4 bases in between. The CDR3 totals 11 residues. The CDR3 is CAWSEIDTQYF. The CDR3 DNA reads TGTGCCTGGAGTGAAATAGATACGCAGTATTTT.

This chain uses TRBV10-2 with TRBJ2-7; TRBD2 agrees at 10 bases. After removal of 6 bases from V and 1 base from J, the junction contained 6 bases not matched to a gene. Per the germline V gene, CDR1 is WSHSY and CDR2 is SAAADI. This CDR3 comprises 15 residues. DNA of the CDR3: TGCGCCAGCAGAGTAGGACTAGCGGAATCCTACGAGCAGTACTTC. Amino acid sequence: CASRVGLAESYEQYF.

The chain recombines TRBV4-1 with TRBJ2-5; tentative D call: TRBD2 (5 bases). CDR3 size: 16 residues. The germline V gene has CDR1 MGHRA and CDR2 YSYEKL. The V end lost 2 bases, the J end lost 8 bases, and 21 bases lay between the germline ends. The CDR3 loop is CASSQPDPARAHTQYF. The CDR3 DNA follows: TGCGCCAGCAGCCAACCTGACCCCGCGAGGGCCCACACCCAGTACTTC.

The chain couples TRBV13 to TRBJ2-2; 7 nucleotides align to TRBD1. Germline V gene data show CDR1 as PRHDT and CDR2 as FYEKMQ (reference sequence). With 5 bases clipped from V and 0 bases from J, the junction kept 6 bases outside the gene matches. The CDR3 extends over 16 amino acids. The CDR3 loop reads CASSPLGTANTGELFF. In DNA, the CDR3 is TGTGCCAGCAGCCCCCTCGGGACAGCGAACACCGGGGAGCTGTTTTTT.

V is TRBV6-6 and J is TRBJ1-1, with D perhaps matching TRBD1 (6 bases). CDR3 length: 15 amino acids. The V end lost 0 bases, the J end lost 6 bases, and 14 bases lay between the germline ends. Germline CDR1 reads MNHNY; CDR2 reads SVGAGI (reference sequence). The chain's CDR3 is CASSYSNRGRSEAFF. The CDR3 DNA is TGTGCCAGCAGTTACTCGAACCGGGGGCGATCTGAAGCTTTCTTT.

Here the CDR3 reads CASSQGTTGAYEQYF. The CDR3 DNA follows: TGTGCCAGCAGCCAAGGGACTACGGGCGCCTACGAGCAGTACTTC. The chain recombines TRBV3-1 (or the pseudogene TRBV3-2) with TRBJ2-7, with D maybe TRBD2 (6 bases). Germline V lookup: CDR1 LGHDT, CDR2 YNNKEL (reference sequence). CDR3 length equals 15 residues. V dropped 1 base and J dropped 2 bases, with 12 bases sitting between them.

The rearrangement joins TRBV5-1 to TRBJ1-4; D call uncertain. The germline V and J ends were trimmed by 0 bases and 0 bases, with 6 bases remaining between them. This CDR3 spans 15 amino acids. CDR1 SGHRS and CDR2 YFSETQ come from the germline V gene. CDR3 region: CASSLGHATNEKLFF. The CDR3 coding sequence is TGCGCCAGCAGCTTGGGGCACGCAACTAATGAAAAACTGTTTTTT.